Below are 10 T cell receptor beta chains sequenced from a single sample in a study of blood T cell repertoires in COVID-19. Clones were read by immunoSEQ multiplex PCR, and TCRdb kept only the in-frame ones, dropping some. The table records tens of thousands of clones, about four fifths of them present only once. Material for sequencing was peripheral blood. Receptors originate from a human donor in a cohort sampled during active COVID-19.

The J gene is TRBJ1-6, the V gene TRBV4-2; TRBD1 aligns across 10 bases. The V gene's germline CDR1 is LGHNA and CDR2 YNFKEQ. V lost 6 bases and J lost 9; bases outside the gene matches: 2. The CDR3 runs 13 residues. For the CDR3, the DNA is TGTGCCAGCAGGCGGGACAGGGGTTCACCCCTCCACTTT. It is translated as CASRRDRGSPLHF.

J is TRBJ2-2 and V is TRBV6-6; TRBD1 matches 7 bases. The J segment lost 9 bases and the V segment lost 7 bases, leaving 8 bases of the junction unmatched. This CDR3 has 13 residues. Germline V gene sequence: CDR1 MNHNY, CDR2 SVGAGI (reference sequence). The CDR3 here is CASTLNRGRELFF. CDR3 sequence (DNA): TGTGCCAGCACTCTTAACAGGGGCCGGGAGCTGTTTTTT.

The chain is built from TRBV19 and TRBJ2-7, with 8 bases fitting TRBD1. J gave up 5 bases and V 1 base, and 7 bases lay outside the gene matches. From germline, CDR1 is LNHDA and CDR2 SQIVND (reference sequence). This CDR3 spans 15 amino acids. The CDR3, as DNA: TGTGCCAGTAGTATAGGGACAGGGACTTACAACGAGCAGTACTTC. Its translation: CASSIGTGTYNEQYF.

By share, this clone ranks as medium-sized. V usage is TRBV5-4 and J usage is TRBJ1-1; 7 bases line up with TRBD1. The J segment lost 6 bases and the V segment lost 4 bases, leaving 6 bases of the junction unmatched. CDR3 length: 13 residues. The germline V gene has CDR1 SGHNT and CDR2 YYREEE (reference sequence). The CDR3 DNA reads as TGTGCCAGCAGCACCACAGGGGTAGCTGAAGCTTTCTTT. Translated: CASSTTGVAEAFF.

V gene TRBV3-1 (or the pseudogene TRBV3-2) combines with J gene TRBJ2-3; 11 bases fit TRBD2. The J segment lost 2 bases and the V segment lost 4 bases, leaving 11 bases of the junction unmatched. CDR1 LGHDT and CDR2 YNNKEL come from the germline V gene (reference sequence). The CDR3 runs 18 residues. The CDR3 here is CASSPRRLAGGLTDTQYF. The CDR3 DNA sequence: TGTGCCAGCAGCCCCCGGCGTCTAGCGGGGGGACTCACAGATACGCAGTATTTT.

The chain joins TRBV7-9 to TRBJ1-5; the D gene is possibly TRBD1 (6 bases). From germline, CDR1 is SEHNR and CDR2 FQNEAQ (reference sequence). The V end lost 4 bases, the J end lost 0 bases, and 10 bases lay between the germline ends. This CDR3 comprises 15 residues. The CDR3 DNA reads as TGTGCCAGCAGCTCGGACAGAAATAGCAATCAGCCCCAGCATTTT. Translating gives CASSSDRNSNQPQHF.

The V and J genes are TRBV19 and TRBJ2-1, with a tentative D call TRBD1 (6 bases). Germline CDR1 reads LNHDA; CDR2 reads SQIVND (reference sequence). This CDR3 has 13 amino acids. Trimming pared 5 bases from V and 8 bases from J, leaving 13 bases between. This CDR3 is CASSDWGHDEQFF. The DNA of the CDR3 is TGTGCCAGTAGTGATTGGGGGCACGATGAGCAGTTCTTC.

The V and J genes are TRBV10-3 and TRBJ1-5; perhaps TRBD1 as D (6 bases). This CDR3 comprises 15 residues. V dropped 0 bases and J dropped 9 bases, with 15 bases sitting between them. CDR1 and CDR2 from the germline V gene are ENHRY and SYGVKD. CDR3: CAISESQGGITPQHF. In DNA form, the CDR3 reads TGTGCCATCAGTGAGTCACAGGGTGGAATAACGCCCCAGCATTTT.

The rearrangement joins TRBV9 to TRBJ1-3; a weak D match, TRBD1 (6 bases). This CDR3 spans 16 amino acids. Germline CDR1 is SGDLS and CDR2 is YYNGEE. V was shortened by 6 bases and J by 4 bases, with 20 bases between the two germline ends. CDR3 sequence (DNA): TGTGCCAGCACCAAAGAATCCCGGACAGAAGGAAACACCATATATTTT. The encoded protein is CASTKESRTEGNTIYF.

In its sample, this clone was seen a few times. The chain carries TRBV7-6 and TRBJ1-6; D possibly corresponds to TRBD1 (6 bases). The germline V and J ends were trimmed by 3 bases and 10 bases, with 16 bases remaining between them. The CDR3 totals 15 residues. CDR1 is SGHVS and CDR2 is FNYEAQ in the germline V gene. In DNA form, the CDR3 reads TGTGCCAGCAGCTTGGATACAGGGTCGCGATCACCCCTCCACTTT. This translates into CASSLDTGSRSPLHF.